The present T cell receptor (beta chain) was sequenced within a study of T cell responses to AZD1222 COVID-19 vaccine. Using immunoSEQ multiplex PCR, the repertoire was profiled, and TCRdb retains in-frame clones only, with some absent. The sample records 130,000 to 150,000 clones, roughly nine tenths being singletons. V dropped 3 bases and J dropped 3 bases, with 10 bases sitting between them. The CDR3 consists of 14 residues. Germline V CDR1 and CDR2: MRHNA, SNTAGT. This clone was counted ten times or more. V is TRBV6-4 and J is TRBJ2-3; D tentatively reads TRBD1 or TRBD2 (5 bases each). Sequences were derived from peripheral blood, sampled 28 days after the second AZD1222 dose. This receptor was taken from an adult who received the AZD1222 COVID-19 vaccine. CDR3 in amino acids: CASSDGTETDTQYF. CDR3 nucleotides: TGTGCCAGCAGTGATGGGACCGAGACAGATACGCAGTATTTT.